This entry features one T cell receptor beta chain sequence. This record belongs to a study of blood T cell repertoires in COVID-19. As for the study in general: The study drew acute and convalescent COVID-19 samples from the United States, Italy and Spain. In each case, the material was cDNA or gDNA derived from T cells, B-cell-depleted T cells, or PBMCs.

The germline V gene encodes CDR1 MDHEN and CDR2 SYDVKM. V lost 6 bases, J lost 7 bases, and 18 bases lay in between. The CDR3 loop spans 14 amino acids. Original handling: Nucleated cell counts were estimated from reference gene primer amplification. Libraries were prepared by immunoSEQ multiplex PCR; TCRdb keeps only in-frame clonotypes and omits some of them. V and J calls and clone size come straight from that table; D and trimming were deduced from the DNA. Among about 230,000 clones listed, around four fifths were seen once. This receptor was obtained from a woman of 80 years or more with active or convalescent COVID-19. The specimen sequenced was peripheral blood. This chain joins TRBV28 and TRBJ1-2; possible D gene TRBD1, 5 bases. CDR3 loop: CASRPMYRTPGYTF. As DNA, the CDR3 is TGTGCCAGCAGGCCTATGTACAGGACCCCTGGCTACACCTTC.